This entry concerns a single T cell receptor beta chain. This sample was included in a study of blood T cell repertoires in COVID-19. The method was immunoSEQ multiplex PCR; TCRdb's version includes in-frame clones alone and lacks a portion of them. The table lists roughly 200,000 clones, approximately 91% of them singletons. V dropped 8 bases and J dropped 5 bases, with 12 bases sitting between them. Germline V gives CDR1 MNHEY, CDR2 SVGAGI. This CDR3 spans 12 amino acids. The receptor was derived from a woman aged 40 to 50 who had recovered from COVID-19. The chain employs TRBV6-5 and TRBJ2-5; D is uncertain. Sequenced material: peripheral blood. The DNA for the CDR3 is TGTGCCAGCGCGTCTCAACGGGAGACCCAGTACTTC. It yields the protein CASASQRETQYF.